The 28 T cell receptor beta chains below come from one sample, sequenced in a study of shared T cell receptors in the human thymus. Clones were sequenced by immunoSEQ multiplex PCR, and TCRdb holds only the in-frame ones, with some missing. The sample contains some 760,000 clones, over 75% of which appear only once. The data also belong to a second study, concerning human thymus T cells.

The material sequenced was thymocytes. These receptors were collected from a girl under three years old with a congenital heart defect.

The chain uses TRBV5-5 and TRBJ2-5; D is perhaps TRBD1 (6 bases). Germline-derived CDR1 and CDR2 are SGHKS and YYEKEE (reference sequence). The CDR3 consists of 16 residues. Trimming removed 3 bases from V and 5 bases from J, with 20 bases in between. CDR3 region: CASSWLGVIRGETQYF. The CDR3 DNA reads TGTGCCAGCAGCTGGTTAGGGGTCATTAGGGGGGAGACCCAGTACTTC.

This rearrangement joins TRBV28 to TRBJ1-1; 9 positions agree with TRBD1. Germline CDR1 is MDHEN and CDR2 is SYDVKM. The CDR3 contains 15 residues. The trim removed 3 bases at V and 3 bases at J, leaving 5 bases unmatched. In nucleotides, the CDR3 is TGTGCCAGCAGTTTGCAACAGGGGGCTGACACTGAAGCTTTCTTT. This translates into CASSLQQGADTEAFF. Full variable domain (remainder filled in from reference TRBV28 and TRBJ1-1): DVKVTQSSRYLVKRTGEKVFLECVQDMDHENMFWYRQDPGLGLRLIYFSYDVKMKEKGDIPEGYSVSREKKERFSLILESASTNQTSMYLCASSLQQGADTEAFFGQGTRLTVV.

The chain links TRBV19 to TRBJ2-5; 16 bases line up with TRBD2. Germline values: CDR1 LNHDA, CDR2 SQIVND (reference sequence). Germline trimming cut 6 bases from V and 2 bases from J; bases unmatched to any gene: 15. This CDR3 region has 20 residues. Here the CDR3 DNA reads TGTGCCAGTAGGACTAGCACCGGGACTAGCGGGGGGGCCGGTCAAGAGACCCAGTACTTC. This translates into CASRTSTGTSGGAGQETQYF.

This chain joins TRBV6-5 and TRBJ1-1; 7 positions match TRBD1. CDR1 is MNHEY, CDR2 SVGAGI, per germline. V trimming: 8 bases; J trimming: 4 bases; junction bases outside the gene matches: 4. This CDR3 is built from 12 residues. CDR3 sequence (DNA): TGTGCCAGCGGATACAGGGGCACTGAAGCTTTCTTT. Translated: CASGYRGTEAFF.

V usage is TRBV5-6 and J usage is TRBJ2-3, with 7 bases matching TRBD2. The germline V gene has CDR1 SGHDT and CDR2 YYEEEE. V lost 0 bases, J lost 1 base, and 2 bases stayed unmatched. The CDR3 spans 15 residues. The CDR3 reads CASSLGRGGTDTQYF. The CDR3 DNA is TGTGCCAGCAGCTTGGGTCGGGGGGGCACAGATACGCAGTATTTT. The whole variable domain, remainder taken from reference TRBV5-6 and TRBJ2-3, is DAGVTQSPTHLIKTRGQQVTLRCSPKSGHDTVSWYQQALGQGPQFIFQYYEEEERQRGNFPDRFSGHQFPNYSSELNVNALLLGDSALYLCASSLGRGGTDTQYFGPGTRLTVL.

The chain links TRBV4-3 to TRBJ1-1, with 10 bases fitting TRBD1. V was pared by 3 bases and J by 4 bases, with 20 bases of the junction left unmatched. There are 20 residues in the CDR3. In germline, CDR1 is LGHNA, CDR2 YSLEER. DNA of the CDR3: TGCGCCAGCAGCCACGTACCGGGACAGGGGACCAAAGAGGTAGTCACTGAAGCTTTCTTT. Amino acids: CASSHVPGQGTKEVVTEAFF.

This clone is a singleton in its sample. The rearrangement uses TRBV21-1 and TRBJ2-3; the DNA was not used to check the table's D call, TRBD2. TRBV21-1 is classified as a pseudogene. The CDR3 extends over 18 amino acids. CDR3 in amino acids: CASSAGTSGGTSTDTQYF. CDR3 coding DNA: TGTGCCAGCAGCGCCGGGACTAGCGGGGGGACTAGCACAGATACGCAGTATTTT.

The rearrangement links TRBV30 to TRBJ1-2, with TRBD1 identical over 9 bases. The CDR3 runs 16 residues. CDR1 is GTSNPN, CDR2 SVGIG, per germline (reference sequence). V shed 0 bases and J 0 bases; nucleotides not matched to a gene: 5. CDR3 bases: TGTGCCTGGAGTGTTAGTACAGGGGGCCCTAACTATGGCTACACCTTC. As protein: CAWSVSTGGPNYGYTF.

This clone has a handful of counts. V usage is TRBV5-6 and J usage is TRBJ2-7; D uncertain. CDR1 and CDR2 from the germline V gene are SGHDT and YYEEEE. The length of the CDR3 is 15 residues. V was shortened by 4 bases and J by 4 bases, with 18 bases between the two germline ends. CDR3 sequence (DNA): TGTGCCAGCAGCCTGCAACCACCCCCAGGTTACGAGCAGTACTTC. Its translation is CASSLQPPPGYEQYF.

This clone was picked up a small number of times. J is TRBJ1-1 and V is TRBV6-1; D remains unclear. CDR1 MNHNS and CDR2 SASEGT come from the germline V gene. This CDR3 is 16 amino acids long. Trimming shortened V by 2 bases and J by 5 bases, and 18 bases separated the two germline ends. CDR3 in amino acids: CASSELNYWRVTEAFF. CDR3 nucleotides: TGTGCCAGCAGTGAACTTAATTATTGGCGGGTTACTGAAGCTTTCTTT.

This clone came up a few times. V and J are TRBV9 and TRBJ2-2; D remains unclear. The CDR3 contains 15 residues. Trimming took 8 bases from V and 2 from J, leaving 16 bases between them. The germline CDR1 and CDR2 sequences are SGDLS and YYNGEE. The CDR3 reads CAREQKSPNTGELFF. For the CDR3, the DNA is TGTGCCAGGGAGCAAAAGAGCCCTAACACCGGGGAGCTGTTTTTT.

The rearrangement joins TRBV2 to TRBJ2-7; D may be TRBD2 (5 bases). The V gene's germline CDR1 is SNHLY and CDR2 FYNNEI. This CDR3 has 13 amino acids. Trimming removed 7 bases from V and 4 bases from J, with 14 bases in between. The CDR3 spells CASTQGRRYEQYF. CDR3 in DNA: TGTGCCAGCACCCAAGGGAGAAGATACGAGCAGTACTTC.

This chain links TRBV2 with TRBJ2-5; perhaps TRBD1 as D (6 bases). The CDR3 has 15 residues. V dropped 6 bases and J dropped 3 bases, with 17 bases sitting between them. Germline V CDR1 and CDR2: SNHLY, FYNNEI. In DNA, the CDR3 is TGTGCCAGCAGCTTCCCCCGACAGGTGAAAGAGACCCAGTACTTC. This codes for CASSFPRQVKETQYF.

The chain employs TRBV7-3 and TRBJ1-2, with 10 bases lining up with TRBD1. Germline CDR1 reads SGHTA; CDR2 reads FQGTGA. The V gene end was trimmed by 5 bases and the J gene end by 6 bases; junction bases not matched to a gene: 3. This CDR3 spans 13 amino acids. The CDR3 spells CASSKTGGHGYTF. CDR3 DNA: TGTGCCAGCAGCAAGACAGGGGGCCATGGCTACACCTTC.

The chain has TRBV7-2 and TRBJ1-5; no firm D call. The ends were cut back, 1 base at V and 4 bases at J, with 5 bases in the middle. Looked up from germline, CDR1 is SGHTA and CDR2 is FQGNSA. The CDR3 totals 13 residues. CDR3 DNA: TGTGCCAGCAGCTTAGATGCGAATCAGCCCCAGCATTTT. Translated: CASSLDANQPQHF.

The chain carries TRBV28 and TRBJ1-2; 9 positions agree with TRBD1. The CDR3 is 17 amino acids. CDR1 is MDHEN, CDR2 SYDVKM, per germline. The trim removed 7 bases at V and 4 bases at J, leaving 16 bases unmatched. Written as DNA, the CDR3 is TGTGCCAGCAACTTCCGGGACAGGGACCTTTCGGGCTATGGCTACACCTTC. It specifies CASNFRDRDLSGYGYTF.

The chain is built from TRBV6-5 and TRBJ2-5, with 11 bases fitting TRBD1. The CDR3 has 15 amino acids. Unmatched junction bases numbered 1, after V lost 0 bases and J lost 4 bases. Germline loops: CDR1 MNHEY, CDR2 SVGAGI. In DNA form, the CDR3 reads TGTGCCAGCAGTTACTCTGGGACAGGGGGAGAGACCCAGTACTTC. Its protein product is CASSYSGTGGETQYF.

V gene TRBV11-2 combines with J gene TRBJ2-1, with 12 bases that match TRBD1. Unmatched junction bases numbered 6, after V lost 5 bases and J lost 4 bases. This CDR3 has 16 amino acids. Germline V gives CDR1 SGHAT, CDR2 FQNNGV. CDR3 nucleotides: TGTGCCAGCAGCAAGGGGACAGGGGGCAGATACAATGAGCAGTTCTTC. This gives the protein CASSKGTGGRYNEQFF. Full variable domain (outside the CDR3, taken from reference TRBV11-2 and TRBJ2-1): EAGVAQSPRYKIIEKRQSVAFWCNPISGHATLYWYQQILGQGPKLLIQFQNNGVVDDSQLPKDRFSAERLKGVDSTLKIQPAKLEDSAVYLCASSKGTGGRYNEQFFGPGTRLTVL.

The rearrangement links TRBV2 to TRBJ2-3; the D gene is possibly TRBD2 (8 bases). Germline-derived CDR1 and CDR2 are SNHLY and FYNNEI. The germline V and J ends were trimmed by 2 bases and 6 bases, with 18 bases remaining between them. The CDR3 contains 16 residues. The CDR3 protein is CASSELAGSQGDTQYF. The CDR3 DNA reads TGTGCCAGCAGTGAACTAGCGGGCTCACAGGGGGATACGCAGTATTTT. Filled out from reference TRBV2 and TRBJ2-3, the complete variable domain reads EPEVTQTPSHQVTQMGQEVILRCVPISNHLYFYWYRQILGQKVEFLVSFYNNEISEKSEIFDDQFSVERPDGSNFTLKIRSTKLEDSAMYFCASSELAGSQGDTQYFGPGTRLTVL.

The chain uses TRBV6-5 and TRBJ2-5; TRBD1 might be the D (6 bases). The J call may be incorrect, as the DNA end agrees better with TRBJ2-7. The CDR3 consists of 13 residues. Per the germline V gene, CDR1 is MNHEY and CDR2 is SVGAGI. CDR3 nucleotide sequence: TGTGCCAGCAGTTACCAGGGGATCTACGAGCAGTACTTC. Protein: CASSYQGIYEQYF.

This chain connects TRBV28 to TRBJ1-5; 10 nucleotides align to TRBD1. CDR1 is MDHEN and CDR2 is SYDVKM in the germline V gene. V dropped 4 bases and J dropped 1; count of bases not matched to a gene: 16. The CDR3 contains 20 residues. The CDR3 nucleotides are TGTGCCAGCAGTTCTTCTTCCCCCGGGACAGGGGCCCGCAGCAATCAGCCCCAGCATTTT. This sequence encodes CASSSSSPGTGARSNQPQHF.

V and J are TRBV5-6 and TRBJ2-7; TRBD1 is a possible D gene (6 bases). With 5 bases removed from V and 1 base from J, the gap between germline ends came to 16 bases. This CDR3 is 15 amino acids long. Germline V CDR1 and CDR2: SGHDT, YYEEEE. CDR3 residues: CASSSTGPTSYEQYF. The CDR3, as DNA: TGTGCCAGCAGTTCGACAGGTCCGACATCCTACGAGCAGTACTTC.

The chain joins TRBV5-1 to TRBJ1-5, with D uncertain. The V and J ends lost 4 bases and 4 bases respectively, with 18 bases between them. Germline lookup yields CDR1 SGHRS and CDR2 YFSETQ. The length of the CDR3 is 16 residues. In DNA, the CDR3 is TGCGCCAGCAGCCTAGGAGTGGCGGGGAGAAATCAGCCCCAGCATTTT. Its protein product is CASSLGVAGRNQPQHF.

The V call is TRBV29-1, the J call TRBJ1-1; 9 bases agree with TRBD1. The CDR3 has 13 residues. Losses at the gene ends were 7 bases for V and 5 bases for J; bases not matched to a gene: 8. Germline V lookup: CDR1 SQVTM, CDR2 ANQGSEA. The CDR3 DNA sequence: TGCAGCGCGTCCACAGGGGGCGGGACTGAAGCTTTCTTT. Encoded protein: CSASTGGGTEAFF. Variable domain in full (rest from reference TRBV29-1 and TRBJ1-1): SAVISQKPSRDICQRGTSLTIQCQVDSQVTMMFWYRQQPGQSLTLIATANQGSEATYESGFVIDKFPISRPNLTFSTLTVSNMSPEDSSIYLCSASTGGGTEAFFGQGTRLTVV.

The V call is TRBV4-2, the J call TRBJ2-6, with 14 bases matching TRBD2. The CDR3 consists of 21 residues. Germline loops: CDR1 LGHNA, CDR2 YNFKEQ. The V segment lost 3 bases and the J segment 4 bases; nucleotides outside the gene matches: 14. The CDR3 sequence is CASSHHKGTSGGLVGANVLTF. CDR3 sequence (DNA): TGTGCCAGCAGCCACCACAAAGGGACTAGCGGGGGTCTCGTGGGGGCCAACGTCCTGACTTTC.

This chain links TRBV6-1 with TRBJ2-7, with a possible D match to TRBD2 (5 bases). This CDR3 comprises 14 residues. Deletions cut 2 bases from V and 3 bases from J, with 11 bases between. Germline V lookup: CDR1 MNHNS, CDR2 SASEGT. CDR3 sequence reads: CASSERRTDYEQYF. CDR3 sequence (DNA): TGTGCCAGCAGTGAACGGAGGACGGACTACGAGCAGTACTTC.

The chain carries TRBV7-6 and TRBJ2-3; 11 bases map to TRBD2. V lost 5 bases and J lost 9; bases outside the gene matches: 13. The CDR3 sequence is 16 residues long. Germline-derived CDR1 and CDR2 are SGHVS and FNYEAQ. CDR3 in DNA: TGTGCCAGCAGCCCCTCTAGCGGGGGGTACCCAGGGACGCAGTATTTT. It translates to CASSPSSGGYPGTQYF.

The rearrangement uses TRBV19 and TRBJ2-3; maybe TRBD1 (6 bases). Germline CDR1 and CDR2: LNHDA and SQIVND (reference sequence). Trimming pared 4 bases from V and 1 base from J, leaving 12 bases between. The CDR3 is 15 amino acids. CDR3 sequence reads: CASSTHRVRTDTQYF. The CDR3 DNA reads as TGTGCCAGTAGTACCCACAGGGTTCGCACAGATACGCAGTATTTT.